This passage covers 16 T cell receptor beta chains from one sample sequenced in a study of T cell responses to AZD1222 COVID-19 vaccine (dated by TCRdb to about 2021). The method was the immunoSEQ multiplex PCR assay. The immuneACCESS repertoire file appears here via TCRdb, limited to in-frame rearrangements. These files lack a portion of the clones; in checked studies, under half of the deficit traces to unresolved V genes, and the cause of the others is not known. This sample holds 95,000 to 150,000 clones; around 88% were observed only once. Of the sample, approximately 5% is held by the ten largest clones. The time point label, read with the paper, signifies: baseline before first vaccination. Sequences were derived from peripheral blood, sampled on day 0 of AZD1222 vaccination. The receptors come from an adult in good health.

The chain combines TRBV3-1 (or the pseudogene TRBV3-2) with TRBJ2-2, with D tentatively TRBD1 (5 bases). V was pared by 1 base and J by 10 bases, with 16 bases between. CDR1 is LGHDT and CDR2 is YNNKEL in the germline V gene (reference sequence). This CDR3 contains 15 residues. The CDR3 is CASSQGAGPQSELFF. DNA for the CDR3: TGTGCCAGCAGCCAAGGGGCAGGGCCGCAGTCGGAGCTGTTTTTT.

The chain is built from TRBV5-1 and TRBJ1-1; maybe TRBD1 (5 bases). V lost 3 bases to trimming and J lost 0 bases, with 18 bases between them. Germline loops: CDR1 SGHRS, CDR2 YFSETQ. The CDR3 runs 17 residues. In DNA form, the CDR3 reads TGCGCCAGCAGCTCTGGGGCTGGTTGGAAAGTGAACACTGAAGCTTTCTTT. It yields the protein CASSSGAGWKVNTEAFF.

The V gene is TRBV5-6, the J gene TRBJ1-2; TRBD1 aligns across 8 bases. The germline V gene encodes CDR1 SGHDT and CDR2 YYEEEE. The CDR3 contains 15 residues. After removal of 0 bases from V and 2 bases from J, the junction contained 3 bases not matched to a gene. The CDR3 DNA is TGTGCCAGCAGCTTGGGGGACAGGCTCAACTATGGCTACACCTTC. Amino acid sequence: CASSLGDRLNYGYTF.

Only one count was recorded for this clone. The chain links TRBV24-1 to TRBJ2-2; TRBD1 matches 8 bases. Germline V gene lookup returns CDR1 KGHDR and CDR2 SFDVKD. The CDR3 totals 17 residues. J lost 3 bases, V lost 3 bases, and 8 bases had no gene match. In DNA, the CDR3 is TGTGCCACCAGTGATGCCGACAGGGGCGCGGACACCGGGGAGCTGTTTTTT. Its protein product is CATSDADRGADTGELFF.

The chain recombines TRBV5-6 with TRBJ2-5; D uncertain. The CDR3 is 14 amino acids. V was trimmed by 4 bases and J by 4 bases, leaving 14 bases between them. Germline V gene data show CDR1 as SGHDT and CDR2 as YYEEEE. The CDR3 coding sequence is TGTGCCAGCAGCCTCCCATTGGTCCCAGAGACCCAGTACTTC. Encoded protein: CASSLPLVPETQYF. Based on the CDR3 plus reference TRBV5-6 and TRBJ2-5, the full variable domain is DAGVTQSPTHLIKTRGQQVTLRCSPKSGHDTVSWYQQALGQGPQFIFQYYEEEERQRGNFPDRFSGHQFPNYSSELNVNALLLGDSALYLCASSLPLVPETQYFGPGTRLLVL.

J is TRBJ2-7 and V is TRBV6-2 or TRBV6-3; D remains unclear. CDR1 and CDR2 from the germline V gene are MNHEY and SVGEGT. V shed 0 bases and J shed 0 bases, with 9 bases lying between them. This CDR3 comprises 15 residues. In DNA form, the CDR3 reads TGTGCCAGCAGTTACTCACAGCTCTACTCCTACGAGCAGTACTTC. The encoded protein is CASSYSQLYSYEQYF.

The rearrangement uses TRBV3-1 (or the pseudogene TRBV3-2) and TRBJ2-7; the D gene is possibly TRBD2 (5 bases). This CDR3 comprises 15 residues. Per germline, CDR1 LGHDT and CDR2 YNNKEL (reference sequence). The ends were cut back, 0 bases at V and 4 bases at J, with 13 bases in the middle. CDR3 protein: CASSQDWRGPYEQYF. CDR3 in DNA: TGTGCCAGCAGCCAAGATTGGAGAGGGCCGTACGAGCAGTACTTC.

This clone was counted a few times. The chain couples TRBV7-9 to TRBJ1-6, with a weak D call TRBD1 (6 bases). Germline loops: CDR1 SEHNR, CDR2 FQNEAQ (reference sequence). With 4 bases removed from V and 8 bases from J, the gap between germline ends came to 15 bases. There are 15 residues in the CDR3. Here the CDR3 reads CASSSSDKGDSPLHF. In nucleotides, the CDR3 is TGTGCCAGCAGCTCCTCGGACAAGGGGGATTCACCCCTCCACTTT. Supplemented by reference TRBV7-9 and TRBJ1-6, the full variable domain reads DTGVSQNPRHKITKRGQNVTFRCDPISEHNRLYWYRQTLGQGPEFLTYFQNEAQLEKSRLLSDRFSAERPKGSFSTLEIQRTEQGDSAMYLCASSSSDKGDSPLHFGNGTRLTVT.

CDR3 in DNA: TGCGCCAGCAGCTTGACCCCGGGCTCGGGAAACACCATATATTTT. As protein: CASSLTPGSGNTIYF. The chain carries TRBV5-1 and TRBJ1-3; D is unresolved. Germline CDR1 reads SGHRS; CDR2 reads YFSETQ. Trimming stripped 1 base from V and 4 bases from J, with 12 bases between. CDR3 length equals 15 residues. Full variable domain (remainder filled in from reference TRBV5-1 and TRBJ1-3): KAGVTQTPRYLIKTRGQQVTLSCSPISGHRSVSWYQQTPGQGLQFLFEYFSETQRNKGNFPGRFSGRQFSNSRSEMNVSTLELGDSALYLCASSLTPGSGNTIYFGEGSWLTVV.

In nucleotides, the CDR3 is TGTGCCAGCAGCTTGGGCGACAGGGGGGAGACCCAGTACTTC. It translates to CASSLGDRGETQYF. This sequence joins TRBV5-4 and TRBJ2-5; 9 positions agree with TRBD1. The germline V gene encodes CDR1 SGHNT and CDR2 YYREEE (reference sequence). Trimming removed 0 bases from V and 5 bases from J; junction bases left unmatched: 2. There are 14 residues in the CDR3.

V is TRBV7-2 and J is TRBJ2-7; no definite D call. This CDR3 region has 15 residues. Germline CDR1 and CDR2: SGHTA and FQGNSA. Trimming stripped 2 bases from V and 3 bases from J, with 14 bases between. CDR3 region: CASSLFPGQNYEQYF. The CDR3 bases are TGTGCCAGCAGCTTATTTCCCGGTCAGAACTACGAGCAGTACTTC.

This chain connects TRBV5-4 to TRBJ2-7; 8 positions agree with TRBD2. V shed 2 bases and J 5 bases; nucleotides not matched to a gene: 6. CDR1 SGHNT and CDR2 YYREEE come from the germline V gene (reference sequence). The CDR3 runs to 14 residues. Here the CDR3 reads CASSFSGGPNEQYF. DNA of the CDR3: TGTGCCAGCAGCTTTTCGGGGGGGCCAAACGAGCAGTACTTC.

The rearrangement uses TRBV27 and TRBJ2-7; D is ambiguous. This CDR3 has 14 amino acids. Trimming stripped 0 bases from V and 1 base from J, with 7 bases between. The germline CDR1 and CDR2 sequences are MNHEY and SMNVEV (reference sequence). The chain's CDR3 is CASSLSLNSYEQYF. The CDR3 DNA reads as TGTGCCAGCAGTTTATCCCTAAATTCCTACGAGCAGTACTTC.

CDR3 amino acids: CATSRGEYEKLFF. The CDR3 bases are TGTGCCACCAGCAGAGGTGAATATGAAAAACTGTTTTTT. V gene TRBV15 combines with J gene TRBJ1-4; D is unclear. The V gene's germline CDR1 is LNHNV and CDR2 YYDKDF (reference sequence). V lost 1 base, J lost 6 bases, and 6 bases lay in between. The CDR3 covers 13 residues.

The chain is built from TRBV6-5 and TRBJ1-6; TRBD1 matches 8 bases. There are 13 residues in the CDR3. From germline, CDR1 is MNHEY and CDR2 SVGAGI. Trimming cost V 8 bases and J 8 bases; bases outside gene matches: 5. The CDR3 coding sequence is TGTGCCAGCTCCGGACAGGGAGATTCACCCCTCCACTTT. Translation gives CASSGQGDSPLHF.

The gene calls are TRBV25-1 and TRBJ2-3; tentatively, D is TRBD2 (6 bases). The CDR3 totals 15 residues. Germline V CDR1 and CDR2: MGHDK, SYGVNS. The ends were cut back, 6 bases at V and 4 bases at J, with 17 bases in the middle. CDR3 in amino acids: CASSRRASTSDTQYF. As DNA, the CDR3 is TGTGCCAGCAGCAGGAGGGCCTCCACCTCAGATACGCAGTATTTT.